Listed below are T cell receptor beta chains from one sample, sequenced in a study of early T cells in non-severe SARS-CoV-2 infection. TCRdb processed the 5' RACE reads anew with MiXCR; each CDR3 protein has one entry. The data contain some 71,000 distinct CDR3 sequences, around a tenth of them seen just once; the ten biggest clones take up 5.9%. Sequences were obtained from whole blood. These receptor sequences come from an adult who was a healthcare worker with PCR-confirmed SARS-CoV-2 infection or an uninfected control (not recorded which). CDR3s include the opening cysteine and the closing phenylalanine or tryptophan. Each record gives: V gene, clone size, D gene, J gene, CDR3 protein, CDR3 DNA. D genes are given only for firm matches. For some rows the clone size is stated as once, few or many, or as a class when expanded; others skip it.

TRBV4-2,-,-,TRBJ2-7,CASSQDWNSGEQYF,TGTGCCAGCAGCCAAGATTGGAACAGTGGGGAGCAGTACTTC
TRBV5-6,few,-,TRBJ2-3,CASSRLTADLTDTQYF,TGTGCCAGCAGCCGACTCACAGCGGATCTTACAGATACGCAGTATTTT
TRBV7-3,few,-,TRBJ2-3,CASSSPNADTQYF,TGTGCCAGCAGCTCGCCAAATGCAGATACGCAGTATTTT
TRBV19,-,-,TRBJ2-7,CASNRQLPPYEQYF,TGTGCCAGTAATAGACAGCTACCCCCCTACGAGCAGTACTTC
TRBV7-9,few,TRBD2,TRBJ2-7,CASSSIAGTRYEQYF,TGTGCCAGCAGCTCGATCGCCGGGACTAGATACGAGCAGTACTTC
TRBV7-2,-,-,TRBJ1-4,CASSLGFDEKLFF,TGTGCCAGCAGCTTAGGCTTCGATGAAAAACTGTTTTTT
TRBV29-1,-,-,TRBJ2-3,CSVALADTQYF,TGCAGCGTGGCGCTAGCAGATACGCAGTATTTT
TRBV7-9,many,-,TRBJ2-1,CASSLAGVTYNEQFF,TGTGCCAGCAGCTTAGCGGGAGTCACCTACAATGAGCAGTTCTTC
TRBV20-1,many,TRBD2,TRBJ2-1,CSAIPVAGVSEQFF,TGCAGTGCTATACCGGTAGCGGGAGTAAGTGAGCAGTTCTTC
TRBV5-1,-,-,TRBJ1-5,CASSLGINQPQHF,TGCGCCAGCAGCTTGGGGATCAATCAGCCCCAGCATTTT
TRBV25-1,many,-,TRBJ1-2,CASSEWGGPNYGYTF,TGTGCCAGCAGTGAATGGGGGGGGCCTAACTATGGCTACACCTTC
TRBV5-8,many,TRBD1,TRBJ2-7,CASSLQGALGEQYF,TGTGCCAGCAGCTTACAGGGGGCCCTAGGCGAGCAGTACTTC
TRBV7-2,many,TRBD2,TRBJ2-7,CASSLKGTSGSWYEQYF,TGTGCCAGCAGCTTAAAGGGGACTAGCGGGAGTTGGTACGAGCAGTACTTC
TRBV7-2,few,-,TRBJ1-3,CASSAPRGHPNSGNTIYF,TGTGCCAGCAGCGCACCACGAGGACACCCTAACTCTGGAAACACCATATATTTT
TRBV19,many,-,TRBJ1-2,CASSMVKTVHGYTF,TGTGCCAGTAGTATGGTTAAGACAGTTCATGGCTACACCTTC
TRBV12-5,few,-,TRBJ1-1,CASGRPTTEAFF,TGTGCTAGTGGCCGCCCAACCACTGAAGCTTTCTTT
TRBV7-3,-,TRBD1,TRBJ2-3,CASKAGGQGGTDTQYF,TGTGCCAGCAAAGCTGGCGGACAGGGTGGCACAGATACGCAGTATTTT
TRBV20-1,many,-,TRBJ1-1,CSARESRNTEAFF,TGCAGTGCTAGAGAAAGCAGAAACACTGAAGCTTTCTTT
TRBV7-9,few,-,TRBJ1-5,CASSFWVGREYSNQPQHF,TGTGCCAGCAGCTTTTGGGTCGGACGGGAATATAGCAATCAGCCCCAGCATTTT
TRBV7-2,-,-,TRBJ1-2,CASSVEVNGYTF,TGTGCCAGCAGCGTTGAAGTCAATGGCTACACCTTC
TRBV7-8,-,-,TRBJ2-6,CASSFTRTGANVLTF,TGTGCCAGCAGCTTCACCCGTACTGGGGCCAACGTCCTGACTTTC
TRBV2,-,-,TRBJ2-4,CASFDIAKNIQYF,TGTGCCAGCTTCGACATAGCCAAAAACATTCAGTACTTC
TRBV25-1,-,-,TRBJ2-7,CASSPYYRDEQYF,TGTGCCAGCAGTCCCTATTACAGGGACGAGCAGTACTTC